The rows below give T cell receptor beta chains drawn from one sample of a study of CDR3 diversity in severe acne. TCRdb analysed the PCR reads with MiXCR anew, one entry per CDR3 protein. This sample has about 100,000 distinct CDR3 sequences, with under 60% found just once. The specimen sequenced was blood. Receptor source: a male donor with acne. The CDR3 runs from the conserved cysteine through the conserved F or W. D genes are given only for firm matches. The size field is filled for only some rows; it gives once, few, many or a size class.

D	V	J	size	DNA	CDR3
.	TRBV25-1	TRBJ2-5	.	TGTGCCAGCACCCCGGACAAGGGGCGGGAAGAGACCCAGTACTTC	CASTPDKGREETQYF
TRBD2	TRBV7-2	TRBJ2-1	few	TGTGCCAGCAGCCCAGGGACTAGCGGGCATGAGCAGTTCTTC	CASSPGTSGHEQFF
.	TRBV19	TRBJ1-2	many	TGTGCCAGTAGTGCCAGGGGCGGCTACACCTTC	CASSARGGYTF
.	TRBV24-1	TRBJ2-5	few	TGTGCCACCAGTGATTCGTCGGGCCAAGAGACCCAGTACTTC	CATSDSSGQETQYF
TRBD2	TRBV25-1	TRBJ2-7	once	TGTGCCAGCAGTGATCACCTTGAAGCGGGAGGGCCCGAGCAGTACTTC	CASSDHLEAGGPEQYF
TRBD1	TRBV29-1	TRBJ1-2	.	TGCAGCGTTGTGGAGACAGGGCCCTATGGCTACACCTTC	CSVVETGPYGYTF
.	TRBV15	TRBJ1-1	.	TGTGCCACCAGCTCAGGGCGGAACACTGAAGCTTTCTTT	CATSSGRNTEAFF
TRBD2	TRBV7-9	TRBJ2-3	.	TGCGCCAGCAGCAGTTCCCACCTAGCGGGGGACACAGATACGCAGTATTTT	CASSSSHLAGDTDTQYF
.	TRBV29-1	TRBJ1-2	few	TGCAGCGGGACAGCGTCCTATGGCTACACCTTC	CSGTASYGYTF
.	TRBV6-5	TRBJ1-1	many	TGTGCCAGCAGTTACTCCCCCTCGGACAAGAACACTGAAGCTTTCTTT	CASSYSPSDKNTEAFF
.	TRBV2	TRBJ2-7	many	TGTGCCACCGGATCTCTGGGTGGCCAGGGTACCTACGAGCAGTACTTC	CATGSLGGQGTYEQYF
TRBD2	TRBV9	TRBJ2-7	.	TGTGCCAGCAGCGTTAGCGGGAGTATCTACGAGCAGTACTTC	CASSVSGSIYEQYF
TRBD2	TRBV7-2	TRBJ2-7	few	TGTGCCAGCAGTAAGCTCAGCGGGAACTCCTACGAGCAGTACTTC	CASSKLSGNSYEQYF
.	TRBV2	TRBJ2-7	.	TGTGCCAGCACCCCAGTGCGGGTTGGCGACGAGCAGTACTTC	CASTPVRVGDEQYF
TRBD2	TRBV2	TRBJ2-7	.	TGTGCCAGCGGAGAGGGGCGGGAGGGCCCCTACGAGCAGTACTTC	CASGEGREGPYEQYF
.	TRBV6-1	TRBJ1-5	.	TGTGCCAGCAGTGAATTTGGGGGTAGCAATCAGCCCCAGCATTTT	CASSEFGGSNQPQHF
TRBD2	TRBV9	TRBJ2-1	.	TGTGCCAGCAGCGTAGGGGCGGGAGGCCAGAATGAGCAGTTCTTC	CASSVGAGGQNEQFF
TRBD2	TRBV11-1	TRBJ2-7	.	TGTGCCAGCAGCTGGGACAGACCCACTAGCGGGAGGATGGACGAGCAGTACTTC	CASSWDRPTSGRMDEQYF